This TCR beta chain emerged from a study of shared clonotypes between healthy human individuals. General observations from the study: How much donors shared clonotypes was expected to be affected by sequencing depth.

TCRdb's table, derived via immunoSEQ multiplex PCR, lists solely in-frame clones and lacks some. Here the sample spans some 2,100,000 clones, approximately 94% being singletons. Terminally differentiated effector memory CD45RA+ cells were excluded by CCR7 positive selection of CD45RO-negative cells. On this clone itself: Its antigen is still unknown.

This CDR3 spans 12 amino acids. CDR1 and CDR2 (germline): SEHNR, FQNEAQ (reference sequence). V lost 5 bases and J 6 bases, leaving 11 bases between the germline ends. Input material: naive CD8+ T cells from PBMCs. The chain uses TRBV7-9 and TRBJ2-7, with D uncertain. The sequence was collected from a man aged 18-30 years in good health. Some clones in this sample may be carry-over from other donors' samples. CDR3 sequence (DNA): TGTGCCAGCAGCACCCTTGACCCCGAGCAGTACTTC. This codes for CASSTLDPEQYF.